A selection of T cell receptor beta chains follows, all from one sample in a study of T cell responses to AZD1222 COVID-19 vaccine. Clones were sequenced by immunoSEQ multiplex PCR, and TCRdb holds only the in-frame ones, with some missing. Among about 140,000 clones listed, more than 70% were seen once. This specimen consisted of peripheral blood, obtained on day 0 of AZD1222 vaccination. The receptors here all came from an adult in good health. Both conserved end residues are part of each CDR3. The D gene is left open where the match is weak. The size field is filled for only some rows; it gives once, few, many or a size class.

>TRBV28|-|TRBJ2-3|-
TGTGCCAGCGAGGACAGACGCACAGATACGCAGTATTTT
CASEDRRTDTQYF
>TRBV13|-|TRBJ1-1|-
TGTGCCAGCAGCTTAACTTCGTCAGCTGAGAACACTGAAGCTTTCTTT
CASSLTSSAENTEAFF
>TRBV9|-|TRBJ1-1|TRBD1
TGTGCCAGCAGCGAGGGGAGGGGGACAGGGAACACTGAAGCTTTCTTT
CASSEGRGTGNTEAFF
>TRBV28|-|TRBJ2-5|TRBD2
TGTGCCAGCACACCGCCTGCCGCGGGGGGCCAAGAGACCCAGTACTTC
CASTPPAAGGQETQYF
>TRBV11-2|-|TRBJ1-2|TRBD1
TGTGCCAGCAGCTTTCAACAGGGGCGAGGGTATGGCTACACCTTC
CASSFQQGRGYGYTF
>TRBV7-7|-|TRBJ2-5|TRBD2
TGTGCTAGCAGCTTAGGGGCTAGCGGGGGAAAAGAGACCCAGTACTTC
CASSLGASGGKETQYF
>TRBV11-3|-|TRBJ2-2|-
TGTGCCAGCAGCTTAGGTGCAGTTGACACCGGGGAGCTGTTTTTT
CASSLGAVDTGELFF
>TRBV6-2/TRBV6-3|-|TRBJ1-2|TRBD1
TGTGCCAGCAGCCGGGACAGGGGGTACTATGGCTACACCTTC
CASSRDRGYYGYTF
>TRBV6-5|-|TRBJ1-2|-
TGTGCCAGCAGTTTGGGAGGGACCAACTATGGCTACACCTTC
CASSLGGTNYGYTF
>TRBV28|-|TRBJ2-7|-
TGTGCCAGCAGTTTACACCCGAGGGAGCAGTACTTC
CASSLHPREQYF
>TRBV7-2|-|TRBJ2-7|TRBD2
TGTGCCAGCAGCCCTGGGATAGCGGGGGGCACCCACGAGCAGTACTTC
CASSPGIAGGTHEQYF
>TRBV6-1|-|TRBJ2-2|TRBD2
TGTGCCAGCAGTGAATTTGCTAGCGGGGGGGCTGGTAACACCGGGGAGCTGTTTTTT
CASSEFASGGAGNTGELFF
>TRBV28|-|TRBJ2-7|-
TGTGCCAGCAGGAAATCAGAGTCCTGGGACTCCTACGAGCAGTACTTC
CASRKSESWDSYEQYF
>TRBV7-9|-|TRBJ2-1|-
TGTGCCAGCAGCTTAGGTGGAAGCGGCCGTTACAATGAGCAGTTCTTC
CASSLGGSGRYNEQFF
>TRBV30|-|TRBJ1-1|TRBD1
TGTGCCTGGACCGCGACAGGGGGACACACTGAAGCTTTCTTT
CAWTATGGHTEAFF
>TRBV14|-|TRBJ2-1|TRBD2
TGTGCCAGCAGCCAAGTTGCGGGAGGTACCCATGAGCAGTTCTTC
CASSQVAGGTHEQFF
>TRBV7-7|once|TRBJ1-3|-
TGTGGTGTCGTGGGTTCTGGAAACACCATATATTTT
CGVVGSGNTIYF
>TRBV6-2/TRBV6-3|-|TRBJ2-7|-
TGTGCCAGCAGTTACATGGGATACTCCTACGAGCAGTACTTC
CASSYMGYSYEQYF
>TRBV24-1|-|TRBJ2-1|TRBD1
TGTGCCACCAGTGATGACTCCGGGACAGGGTTTAAGGGTGAGCAGTTCTTC
CATSDDSGTGFKGEQFF
>TRBV29-1|-|TRBJ1-5|TRBD1
TGCAGCGCCGGGACAGGGCCTAATCAGCCCCAGCATTTT
CSAGTGPNQPQHF
>TRBV10-3|-|TRBJ1-2|-
TGTGCCATCAGTGAGTCTTGGCAGGGCAACTATGGCTACACCTTC
CAISESWQGNYGYTF
>TRBV30|-|TRBJ1-2|-
TGTGCCTGGAGTGAGAGTTTTAACTATGGCTACACCTTC
CAWSESFNYGYTF
>TRBV25-1|-|TRBJ2-3|-
TGTGCCAGCTCGGTAGCGGCTAGCACAGATACGCAGTATTTT
CASSVAASTDTQYF
>TRBV29-1|few|TRBJ1-6|TRBD1
TGCAGCGCCCGACAGGGGAATTCACCCCTCCACTTT
CSARQGNSPLHF
>TRBV5-1|once|TRBJ2-7|TRBD1
TGCGCCAGCAGCTTGCTGGACAGGGAAGGCGAGCAGTACTTC
CASSLLDREGEQYF
>TRBV5-1|-|TRBJ1-5|TRBD1
TGCGCCAGCAGCTGGGACAGCGGGCCCCAGCATTTT
CASSWDSGPQHF
>TRBV4-3|-|TRBJ1-4|-
TGCGCCAGCAGCCAAGTCTGGCCGGGTGAAAAACTGTTTTTT
CASSQVWPGEKLFF
>TRBV27|-|TRBJ1-2|-
TGTGCCACCTGGCAGGGGAACTATGGCTACACCTTC
CATWQGNYGYTF
>TRBV9|-|TRBJ1-3|-
TGTGCCAGCAGCTCCGACAGCCTTCCCTCTGGAAACACCATATATTTT
CASSSDSLPSGNTIYF
>TRBV5-1|-|TRBJ1-1|TRBD1
TGCGCCAGCAGCCTCGGGACAGGGGCTGAAGCTTTCTTT
CASSLGTGAEAFF
>TRBV6-4|-|TRBJ1-2|-
TGTGCCAGCAGTGAACCTGGGACCCCACAAAGCTACACCTTC
CASSEPGTPQSYTF
>TRBV19|-|TRBJ1-2|-
TGTGCCAGTAGTACGCCCCAGGGACAAAGCTATGGCTACACCTTC
CASSTPQGQSYGYTF
>TRBV27|-|TRBJ2-7|-
TGTGCCAGCAGTGTTATAGAAGGCTCCTACGAGCAGTACTTC
CASSVIEGSYEQYF
>TRBV19|-|TRBJ1-5|-
TGTGCCAGTAGTAGGGGTCTTAATCAGCCCCAGCATTTT
CASSRGLNQPQHF
>TRBV4-1|-|TRBJ1-3|-
TGCGCCAGCAGCCAAGGACGGCAGGCGCAATCTGGAAACACCATATATTTT
CASSQGRQAQSGNTIYF
>TRBV6-4|-|TRBJ1-2|-
TGTGCCAGCAGTGACTCGAGGACGAGGGCCCAGGGGAGGTATGGCTACACCTTC
CASSDSRTRAQGRYGYTF
>TRBV5-6|-|TRBJ1-2|TRBD1
TGTGCCAGCAGCTTGCGCGGGACAGCCTCCTATGGCTACACCTTC
CASSLRGTASYGYTF
>TRBV7-9|-|TRBJ2-7|-
TGTGCCAGCAGCTCTTCCAGAATCGAGCAGTACTTC
CASSSSRIEQYF
>TRBV5-4|-|TRBJ1-6|TRBD1
TGTGCCAGCAGCTCTCCGGGACAGCCCTCGTTCCTCCACTTT
CASSSPGQPSFLHF
>TRBV6-5|-|TRBJ2-7|-
TGTGCCAGCAGTTACGACTGGTTGGGGAAGGAGCAGTACTTC
CASSYDWLGKEQYF
>TRBV5-1|-|TRBJ2-6|-
TGCGCCAGCAGCTTGTCGAGGAGCTCTGGGGCCAACGTCCTGACTTTC
CASSLSRSSGANVLTF
>TRBV9|-|TRBJ1-2|TRBD1
TGTGCCAGCAGCGCGGACAGGGTTGGGAGGAACTATGGCTACACCTTC
CASSADRVGRNYGYTF
>TRBV28|-|TRBJ2-7|-
TGTGCCAGCAGTTTTCCCCCCTTGCAGGAGCAGTACTTC
CASSFPPLQEQYF
>TRBV4-1|-|TRBJ1-4|-
TGCGCCAGCAGCCAAGATCCCGGGAATGAAAAACTGTTTTTT
CASSQDPGNEKLFF
>TRBV19|-|TRBJ2-1|-
TGTGCCAGTAGTATTCCGGGGACATACAATGAGCAGTTCTTC
CASSIPGTYNEQFF
>TRBV5-1|-|TRBJ2-7|-
TGCGCCAGCAGCGCCAGGGAATACGAGCAGTACTTC
CASSAREYEQYF
>TRBV5-6|-|TRBJ2-1|TRBD1
TGTGCCAGCAGCATTGAACAGGGGTCTCGGTCGGAGCAGTTCTTC
CASSIEQGSRSEQFF
>TRBV18|-|TRBJ2-7|-
TGTGCCAGCTCACCGGGGCAGGGGGGATTTTACGAGCAGTACTTC
CASSPGQGGFYEQYF
>TRBV10-3|-|TRBJ2-7|TRBD2
TGTGCCATCAGTGATATGGGACTAGCGCTTTCCGAGCAGTACTTC
CAISDMGLALSEQYF
>TRBV28|-|TRBJ2-3|TRBD1
TGTGCCAGCACCTACAGGGACAGCCTCACAGATACGCAGTATTTT
CASTYRDSLTDTQYF
>TRBV7-2|-|TRBJ1-2|-
TGTGCCAGCAGCGTACAACCCCAAGTCTTTAATGGCTACACCTTC
CASSVQPQVFNGYTF
>TRBV9|-|TRBJ1-2|-
TGTGCCAGCAGCGAGGGGGAGGGGTACTATGGCTACACCTTC
CASSEGEGYYGYTF
>TRBV2|-|TRBJ1-3|-
TGTGCCAGCCAGGCGGGGGTGGCCTCCGGAAACACCATATATTTT
CASQAGVASGNTIYF
>TRBV5-4|once|TRBJ2-3|TRBD2
TGTGCCAGCAGCCCGGTAGCGGGAGGGGCGGATACGCAGTATTTT
CASSPVAGGADTQYF
>TRBV14|-|TRBJ1-3|TRBD1
TGTGCCAGCAGCCGAGCTCTACAGGGGGCGTTCGGAAACACCATATATTTT
CASSRALQGAFGNTIYF
>TRBV7-8|-|TRBJ1-1|TRBD1
TGTGCCAGCAGGGTCGACAGGGGCACTGAAGCTTTCTTT
CASRVDRGTEAFF
>TRBV7-9|-|TRBJ1-5|-
TGTGCCAGCAGCTTAGAAGGAACAGGGCACCAGCCCCAGCATTTT
CASSLEGTGHQPQHF
>TRBV4-2|-|TRBJ1-1|-
TGTGCCAGCAGCCAAGGACAGGTGAACACTGAAGCTTTCTTT
CASSQGQVNTEAFF